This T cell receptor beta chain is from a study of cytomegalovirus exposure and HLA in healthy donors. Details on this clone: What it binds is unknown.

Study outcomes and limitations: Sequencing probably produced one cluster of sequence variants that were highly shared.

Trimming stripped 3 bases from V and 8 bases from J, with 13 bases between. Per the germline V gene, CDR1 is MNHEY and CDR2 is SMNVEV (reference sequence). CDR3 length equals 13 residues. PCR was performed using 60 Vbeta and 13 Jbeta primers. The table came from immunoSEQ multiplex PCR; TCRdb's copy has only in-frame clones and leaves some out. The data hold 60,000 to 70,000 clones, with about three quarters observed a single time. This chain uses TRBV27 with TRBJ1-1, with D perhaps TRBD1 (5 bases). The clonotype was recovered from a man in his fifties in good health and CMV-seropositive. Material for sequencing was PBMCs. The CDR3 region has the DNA TGTGCCAGCAGTTTCGATCGGACACGCGAAGCTTTCTTT. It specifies CASSFDRTREAFF.